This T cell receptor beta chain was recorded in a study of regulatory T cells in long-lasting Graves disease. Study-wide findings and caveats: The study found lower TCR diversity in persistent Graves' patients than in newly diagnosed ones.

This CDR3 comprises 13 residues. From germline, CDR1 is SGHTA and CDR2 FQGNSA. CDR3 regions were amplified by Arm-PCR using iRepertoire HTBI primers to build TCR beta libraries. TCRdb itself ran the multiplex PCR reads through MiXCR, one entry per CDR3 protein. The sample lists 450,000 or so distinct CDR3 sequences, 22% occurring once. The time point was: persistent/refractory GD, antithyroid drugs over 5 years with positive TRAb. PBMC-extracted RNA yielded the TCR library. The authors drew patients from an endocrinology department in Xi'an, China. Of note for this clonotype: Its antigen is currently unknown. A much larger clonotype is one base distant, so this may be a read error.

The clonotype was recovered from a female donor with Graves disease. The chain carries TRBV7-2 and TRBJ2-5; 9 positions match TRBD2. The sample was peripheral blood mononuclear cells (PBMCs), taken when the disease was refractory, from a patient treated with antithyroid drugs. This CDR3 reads CATEREVVETRYF. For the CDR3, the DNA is TGTGCTACCGAGCGGGAGGTGGTGGAGACCCGGTACTTC.